The entry below gives a single T cell receptor beta chain sequence along with its context. The V and J ends lost 2 bases and 5 bases respectively, with 10 bases between them. CDR1 SQVTM and CDR2 ANQGSEA come from the germline V gene. The CDR3 is made up of 12 amino acids. The sample is drawn from a study of blood T cell repertoires in COVID-19. Overall study context: Samples taken during acute and convalescent COVID-19 were collected in the United States, Italy and Spain. T cells, B-cell-depleted T cells, or PBMCs provided the cDNA or gDNA that served as material.

Method: immunoSEQ multiplex PCR; TCRdb's copy keeps in-frame clones and lacks some. This sample has approximately 210,000 clones; approximately 86% occur once, and the top ten carry more than 2%. What was sequenced was PBMCs or T cells enriched from blood (not recorded which). This sequence originates from a woman aged 25 to 39 who had recovered from COVID-19. The V and J genes are TRBV29-1 and TRBJ2-7; D is undetermined. CDR3 bases: TGCAGCGTTGAAACCCAGTTCGACGAGCAGTACTTC. This sequence encodes CSVETQFDEQYF.